Sequencing of this TCR beta chain was carried out in a study of radiotherapy plus CTLA-4 blockade in lung cancer. The wider study: For roughly 19% of patients, objective responses occurred, and approximately 31% had disease control.

Details on this clone: Its antigen is not known.

Study outcomes and limitations: An expansion of tumor-derived TCR clones occurred in blood after radiotherapy plus ipilimumab.

Germline values: CDR1 SGHRS, CDR2 YFSETQ. V lost 5 bases to trimming and J lost 0 bases, with 12 bases between them. This CDR3 region has 16 residues. Profiled with immunoSEQ multiplex PCR; TCRdb holds only in-frame clones, not every one. The sample shows under 15,000 clones, around 80% of them seen only once. The sequence was obtained from a human donor with non-small cell lung cancer that progressed on radiotherapy plus ipilimumab. This sequence joins TRBV5-1 and TRBJ2-6; no clear D gene. The specimen was peripheral blood, collected from a patient treated with radiotherapy plus ipilimumab. The CDR3 region is CASSSETYSGANVLTF. Here the CDR3 DNA reads TGCGCCAGCAGTTCCGAGACCTACTCTGGGGCCAACGTCCTGACTTTC.